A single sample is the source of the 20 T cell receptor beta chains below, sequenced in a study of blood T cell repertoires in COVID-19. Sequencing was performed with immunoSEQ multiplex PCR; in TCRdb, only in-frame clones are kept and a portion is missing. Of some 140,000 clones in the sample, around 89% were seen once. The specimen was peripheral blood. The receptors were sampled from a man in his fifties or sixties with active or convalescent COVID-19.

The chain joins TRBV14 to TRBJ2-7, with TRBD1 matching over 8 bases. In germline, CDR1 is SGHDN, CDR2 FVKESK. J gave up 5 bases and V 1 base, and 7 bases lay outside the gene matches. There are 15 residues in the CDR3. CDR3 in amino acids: CASSQGTGTIDEQYF. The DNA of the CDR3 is TGTGCCAGCAGCCAAGGGACAGGGACCATAGACGAGCAGTACTTC.

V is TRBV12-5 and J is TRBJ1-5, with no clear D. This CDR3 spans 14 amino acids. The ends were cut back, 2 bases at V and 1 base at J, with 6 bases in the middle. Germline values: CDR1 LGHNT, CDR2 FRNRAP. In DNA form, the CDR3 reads TGTGCTAGTGGTTTGTCCTCGAGCAATCAGCCCCAGCATTTT. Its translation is CASGLSSSNQPQHF.

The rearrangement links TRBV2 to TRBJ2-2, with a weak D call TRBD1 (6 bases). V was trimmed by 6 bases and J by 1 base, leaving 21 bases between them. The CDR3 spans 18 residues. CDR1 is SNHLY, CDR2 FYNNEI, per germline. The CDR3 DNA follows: TGTGCCAGCAGGGTCCAACAGGGTTTCCTCGGGAACACCGGGGAGCTGTTTTTT. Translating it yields CASRVQQGFLGNTGELFF.

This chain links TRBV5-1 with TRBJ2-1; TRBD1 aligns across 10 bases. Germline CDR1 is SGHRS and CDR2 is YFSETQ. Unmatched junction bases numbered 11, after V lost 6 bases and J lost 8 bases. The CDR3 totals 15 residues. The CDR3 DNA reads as TGCGCCAGCAAGCAAGGGACAGGGGCTTACGATGAGCAGTTCTTC. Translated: CASKQGTGAYDEQFF. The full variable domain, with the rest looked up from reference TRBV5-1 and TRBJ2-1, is KAGVTQTPRYLIKTRGQQVTLSCSPISGHRSVSWYQQTPGQGLQFLFEYFSETQRNKGNFPGRFSGRQFSNSRSEMNVSTLELGDSALYLCASKQGTGAYDEQFFGPGTRLTVL.

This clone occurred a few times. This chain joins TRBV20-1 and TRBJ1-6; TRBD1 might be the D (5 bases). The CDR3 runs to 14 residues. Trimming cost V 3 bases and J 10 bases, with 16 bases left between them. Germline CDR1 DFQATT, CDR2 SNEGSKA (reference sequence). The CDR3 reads CSASLRDEVSPLHF. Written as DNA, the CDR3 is TGCAGTGCTAGTTTGCGGGACGAAGTCTCACCCCTCCACTTT.

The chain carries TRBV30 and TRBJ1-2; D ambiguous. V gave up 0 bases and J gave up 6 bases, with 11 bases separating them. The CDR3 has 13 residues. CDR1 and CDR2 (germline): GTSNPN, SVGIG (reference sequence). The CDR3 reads CAWSVMLQHGYTF. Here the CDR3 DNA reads TGTGCCTGGAGTGTAATGTTACAGCATGGCTACACCTTC.

CDR3 sequence (DNA): TGCAGCGTTGAAGCGACAGGGGTAGACACTGAAGCTTTCTTT. It specifies CSVEATGVDTEAFF. This chain connects TRBV29-1 to TRBJ1-1; 8 positions match TRBD1. Germline CDR1 and CDR2: SQVTM and ANQGSEA. V was pared by 1 base and J by 3 bases, with 4 bases of the junction left unmatched. The CDR3 is 14 amino acids.

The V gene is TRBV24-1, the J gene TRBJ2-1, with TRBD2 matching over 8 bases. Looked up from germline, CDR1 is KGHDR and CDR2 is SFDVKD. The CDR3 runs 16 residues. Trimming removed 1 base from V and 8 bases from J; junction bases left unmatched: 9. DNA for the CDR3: TGTGCCACCAGTGATTTTGCCGGGGGGGCTAATCATGAGCAGTTCTTC. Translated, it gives CATSDFAGGANHEQFF.

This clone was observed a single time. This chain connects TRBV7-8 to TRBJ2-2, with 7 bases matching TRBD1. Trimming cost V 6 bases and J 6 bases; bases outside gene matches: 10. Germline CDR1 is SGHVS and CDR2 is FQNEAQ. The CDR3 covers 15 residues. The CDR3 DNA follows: TGTGCCAGCAGTGATATACAGGGGATCCCCGGGGAGCTGTTTTTT. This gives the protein CASSDIQGIPGELFF.

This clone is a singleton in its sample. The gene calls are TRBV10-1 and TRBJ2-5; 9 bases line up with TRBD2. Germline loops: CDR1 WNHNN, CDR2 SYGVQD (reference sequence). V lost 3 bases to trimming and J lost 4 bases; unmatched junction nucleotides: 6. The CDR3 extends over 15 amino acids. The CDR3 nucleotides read TGCGCCAGCAGTGATGGCGGGGGGGCGCGAGAGACCCAGTACTTC. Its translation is CASSDGGGARETQYF.

CDR3 DNA sequence: TGTGCCAGCAGCCAAGCCGATCGGTCCCCTAATTCACCCCTCCACTTT. Its translation is CASSQADRSPNSPLHF. The J gene is TRBJ1-6, the V gene TRBV3-1 (or the pseudogene TRBV3-2); D not resolved. Germline values: CDR1 LGHDT, CDR2 YNNKEL (reference sequence). The CDR3 has 16 residues. Trimming took 1 base from V and 6 from J, leaving 13 bases between them.

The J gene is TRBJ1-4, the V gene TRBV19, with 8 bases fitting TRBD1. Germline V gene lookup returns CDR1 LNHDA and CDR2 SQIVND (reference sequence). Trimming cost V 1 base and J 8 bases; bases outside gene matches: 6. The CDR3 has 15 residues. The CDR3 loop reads CASSIGFRGHEKLFF. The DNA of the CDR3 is TGTGCCAGTAGTATAGGGTTCAGGGGGCACGAAAAACTGTTTTTT.

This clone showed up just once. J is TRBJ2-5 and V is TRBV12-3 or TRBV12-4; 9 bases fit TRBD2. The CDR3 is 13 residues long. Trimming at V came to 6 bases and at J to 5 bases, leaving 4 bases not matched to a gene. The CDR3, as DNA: TGTGCCAGCAGAAATAGCGGGGGCGAGACCCAGTACTTC. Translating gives CASRNSGGETQYF.

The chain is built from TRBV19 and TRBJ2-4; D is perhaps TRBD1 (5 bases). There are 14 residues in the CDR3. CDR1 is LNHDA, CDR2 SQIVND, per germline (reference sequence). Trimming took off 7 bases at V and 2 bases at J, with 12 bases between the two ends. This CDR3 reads CASTNQGTKNIQYF. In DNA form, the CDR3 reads TGTGCCAGTACCAACCAGGGAACCAAAAACATTCAGTACTTC.

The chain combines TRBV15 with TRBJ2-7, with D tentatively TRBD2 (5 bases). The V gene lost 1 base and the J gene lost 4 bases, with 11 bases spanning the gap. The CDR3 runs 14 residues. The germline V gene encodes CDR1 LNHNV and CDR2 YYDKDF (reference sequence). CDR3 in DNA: TGTGCCACCAGCAGAGCCCCGCGAGGGTACGAGCAGTACTTC. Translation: CATSRAPRGYEQYF.

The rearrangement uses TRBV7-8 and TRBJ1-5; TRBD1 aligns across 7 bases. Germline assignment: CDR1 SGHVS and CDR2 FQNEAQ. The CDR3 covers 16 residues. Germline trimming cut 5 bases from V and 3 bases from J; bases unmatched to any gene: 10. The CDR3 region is CASSHRRDRANQPQHF. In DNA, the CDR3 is TGTGCCAGCAGCCATAGGCGAGACAGGGCCAATCAGCCCCAGCATTTT.

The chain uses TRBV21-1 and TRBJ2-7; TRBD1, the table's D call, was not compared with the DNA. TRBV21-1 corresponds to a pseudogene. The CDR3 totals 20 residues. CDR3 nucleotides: TGTGCCAGTACCCGACAAACCGGGACAGGGGTCAAGGAGGGCTCCTACGAGCAGTACTTC. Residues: CASTRQTGTGVKEGSYEQYF.

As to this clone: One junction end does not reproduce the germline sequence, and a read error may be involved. As DNA, the CDR3 is TGTGCCAGCAGCGAAGGGCAGTTTAATTCACCCCTCCACTTT. The encoded protein is CASSEGQFNSPLHF. The V gene is TRBV6-1, the J gene TRBJ1-6; D is ambiguous. The CDR3 spans 14 residues. CDR1 and CDR2 (germline): MNHNS, SASEGT.

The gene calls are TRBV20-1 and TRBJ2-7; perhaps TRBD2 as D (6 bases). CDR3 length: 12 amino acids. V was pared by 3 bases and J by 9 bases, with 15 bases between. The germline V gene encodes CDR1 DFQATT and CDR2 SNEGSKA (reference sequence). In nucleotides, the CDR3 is TGCAGTGCTAGTTCCGGGAGCGCGGGGCAGTACTTC. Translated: CSASSGSAGQYF.

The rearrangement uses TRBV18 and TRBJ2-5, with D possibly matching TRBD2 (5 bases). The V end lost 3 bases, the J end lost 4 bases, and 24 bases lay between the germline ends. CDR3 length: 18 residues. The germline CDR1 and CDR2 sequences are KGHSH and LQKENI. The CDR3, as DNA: TGTGCCAGCTCACCGCCCGTCGGGCCTAGCAAGGCGCGAGAGACCCAGTACTTC. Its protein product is CASSPPVGPSKARETQYF. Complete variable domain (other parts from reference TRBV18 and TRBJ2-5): NAGVMQNPRHLVRRRGQEARLRCSPMKGHSHVYWYRQLPEEGLKFMVYLQKENIIDESGMPKERFSAEFPKEGPSILRIQQVVRGDSAAYFCASSPPVGPSKARETQYFGPGTRLLVL.